This T cell receptor (beta chain) was sequenced for a study of T cell responses to AZD1222 COVID-19 vaccine. Sequencing used immunoSEQ multiplex PCR; TCRdb keeps in-frame clones, though not all of them. The sample includes over 100,000 clones, more than 75% of them seen just once. Comments on this clone: What it binds is unknown.

Findings and limits, study-wide: Repertoires were sampled only after the peak T cell response. Epitopes outside B.1.351 and B.1.1.7 mutated regions reportedly drew nearly half of spike TCRs.

The V gene lost 1 base and the J gene lost 4 bases, with 15 bases spanning the gap. Germline V gives CDR1 SGHTS, CDR2 YDEGEE. This CDR3 has 16 residues. The sequence was obtained from an adult in good health. This chain joins TRBV5-8 and TRBJ1-5, with no clear D. The sample was peripheral blood, taken on day 0 of AZD1222 vaccination. CDR3 in amino acids: CASSLWVTGFNQPQHF. CDR3 bases: TGTGCCAGCAGCTTGTGGGTCACGGGATTTAATCAGCCCCAGCATTTT.